One sample yielded the 5 T cell receptor beta chains listed below, sequenced in a study of shared clonotypes between healthy human individuals. Profiling relied on immunoSEQ multiplex PCR, and the TCRdb table lists in-frame clones only, not all of them. The sample has about 1.5 million clones, around 98% seen once. Sample: naive CD4+ T cells sorted from blood. Subset reported: CD45RA+ positively selected. These receptor sequences come from a man aged 30-40 years in good health.

The chain combines TRBV5-6 with TRBJ2-2, with D perhaps matching TRBD2 (5 bases). Per germline, CDR1 SGHDT and CDR2 YYEEEE. The CDR3 contains 13 residues. The ends were cut back, 3 bases at V and 6 bases at J, with 9 bases in the middle. CDR3 DNA sequence: TGTGCCAGCAGCTACCTCGGGGCCGGGGAGCTGTTTTTT. It codes for CASSYLGAGELFF.

V and J are TRBV4-1 and TRBJ2-7; 10 bases are shared with TRBD2. This CDR3 spans 17 amino acids. Germline loops: CDR1 MGHRA, CDR2 YSYEKL. With V trimmed by 0 bases and J by 3 bases, 8 bases remained unmatched. This CDR3 reads CASSQDLSSGSIYEQYF. CDR3 sequence (DNA): TGCGCCAGCAGCCAAGATCTTTCTAGCGGGAGTATCTACGAGCAGTACTTC.

This chain connects TRBV10-3 to TRBJ1-5; D is perhaps TRBD1 (5 bases). This CDR3 region has 15 residues. CDR1 ENHRY and CDR2 SYGVKD come from the germline V gene. With 1 base removed from V and 3 bases from J, the gap between germline ends came to 10 bases. This CDR3 is CAISELGRDNQPQHF. The CDR3 DNA reads TGTGCCATCAGTGAGTTGGGACGTGACAATCAGCCCCAGCATTTT.

V usage is TRBV10-3 and J usage is TRBJ2-2; D uncertain. The CDR3 is 12 residues long. CDR1 and CDR2 from the germline V gene are ENHRY and SYGVKD. The CDR3 sequence is CVLGENTGELFF. CDR3 bases: TGTGTCTTAGGTGAGAACACCGGGGAGCTGTTTTTT.

This rearrangement joins TRBV7-9 to TRBJ2-7, with D possibly being TRBD1 (6 bases). With 5 bases removed from V and 5 bases from J, the gap between germline ends came to 16 bases. Germline V CDR1 and CDR2: SEHNR, FQNEAQ (reference sequence). CDR3 length: 14 residues. The CDR3 loop is CASSEFTGFDEQYF. CDR3 sequence (DNA): TGTGCCAGCAGCGAATTCACAGGGTTCGACGAGCAGTACTTC.